This TCR beta chain was documented in a study of blood T cell repertoires in COVID-19. Background on the study: Spain, Italy and the United States supplied samples that represented acute and convalescent COVID-19. T cells, B-cell-depleted T cells, or PBMCs provided the cDNA or gDNA that served as material.

Germline CDR1 reads LGHDT; CDR2 reads YNNKEL (reference sequence). Trimming took off 0 bases at V and 10 bases at J, with 10 bases between the two ends. The CDR3 is made up of 13 amino acids. In the original workflow: Cell counts per sample came from amplifying reference gene primers. Assay: immunoSEQ multiplex PCR; the TCRdb copy retains only in-frame clones and omits some. V and J calls and clone size are given by that table; D and trimming were obtained from the DNA. The data contain fewer than 85,000 clones, about 74% of them singletons. Seattle participants joined during active infection and were tracked over time.

Sequenced: peripheral blood. The chain links TRBV3-1 (or the pseudogene TRBV3-2) to TRBJ2-1; D call uncertain. The clonotype was recovered from a man aged 70-80 years with COVID-19, enrolled during active disease. The CDR3 is CASSQDRFLEQFF. The CDR3 bases are TGTGCCAGCAGCCAAGATCGGTTTTTAGAGCAGTTCTTC.